This T cell receptor (beta chain) was captured in a study of tumor-infiltrating lymphocytes in primary liver carcinoma. Findings and limits, study-wide: Merely about 7-25% of top clones occurred in all five tumor regions. Tumor-adjacent and tumor-blood pairs shared less of their repertoires than tumor region pairs shared.

This CDR3 spans 14 amino acids. CDR1 and CDR2 (germline): ENHRY, SYGVKD. The researchers produced TCR beta cDNA from roughly 500 ng total RNA with a constant-region primer. The TCR beta library was amplified through three nested multiplex PCR rounds in a modified ARM-PCR procedure. PCR rounds one and two used TRBV1-TRBV30 forward primers with a C-beta reverse primer for roughly 9 cycles each. Via MiXCR, TCRdb re-called the multiplex PCR reads, giving one row per CDR3 protein. This table has approximately 73,000 distinct CDR3 sequences, 60% to 75% appearing once. Between roughly 17 and 31 mg of unsorted bulk tissue served as the source from which RNA and DNA were co-extracted. Patients were chronically HBV-infected and treatment-naive. Tumors were each sampled at five separate regions. About this clonotype: As yet, its antigen is unknown. Germline is not matched at one junction end, which may reflect a read error.

The sample consisted of liver tumor tissue from sampling region 4. Indicated subset: tumor region T4, right-lateral pole. This rearrangement joins TRBV10-3 to TRBJ2-3, with TRBD2 matching 9 bases. The receptor's source is a man aged 35-49 years with primary liver carcinoma and hepatitis B virus infection. The CDR3 DNA is TGTGTCAGCGGGGGGCCGGCGGGCACAGATATGCAGTATTTT. As protein: CVSGGPAGTDMQYF.